This TCR beta chain was sequenced in a study of blood T cell repertoires in COVID-19 (dated by TCRdb to 2019 to 2021). At the level of the whole study: The collaborator samples originated in the United States, Italy and Spain and spanned the acute and convalescent phases of COVID-19. The material from the prospective study consisted of cDNA or gDNA derived from T cells, B-cell-depleted T cells, or PBMCs. The dataset comprised deeply sampled blood TCRbeta repertoires from subjects exposed to, actively infected with, or recovered from COVID-19. The repertoires were released in a freely available public database meant as a resource for research on the immune response to SARS-CoV-2. Samples were obtained from the ongoing ImmuneRACE study (first 160 participants) and from some 1,200 subjects provided by 6 global collaborators. Sample metadata almost always included a de-identified subject ID, COVID-19 status, age in years and sex. Where HLA class I and class II types were available, the types were taken from metadata supplied by the sample provider, not from assay-based typing.

Points on this clone: There is no known antigen for this receptor. Base qualities are not provided; no much larger clone lies one nucleotide away.

TCRbeta CDR3 regions were amplified from genomic DNA by means of the immunoSEQ Assay, a bias-controlled multiplex PCR. As for the authors' bioinformatics: The number of nucleated cells in each sample was estimated from the amplification of reference gene primers within the assay. To quantify the absolute abundance of each unique TCRbeta CDR3 rearrangement, sequence reads were collapsed and filtered. For each sample, productive Simpson clonality was calculated as the square root of Simpson's diversity index across productive rearrangements. TCRdb took this table from immuneACCESS and kept in-frame rearrangements with V and J called. Such tables lack part of the clones; where checked against another copy, unresolved V genes explain under half of the gap, and the rest is unexplained. V, J and clone size were drawn from that table, and D and trimming were deduced from the DNA. The sample yields 200,000 to 300,000 clones; 80% to 90% were counted once. Of the sample, roughly 3.7% is held by the ten largest clones.

Spanning cysteine to phenylalanine, the CDR3 consists of 15 amino acids. Only CDR3 DNA remains: 45 bases, in frame from the first base. The germline V gene (reference sequence) specifies LNHDA as CDR1 and SQIVND as CDR2. V was cut back by 6 bases and J by 4 bases, leaving a gap of 18 bases between them. General findings and caveats noted by the study authors: The quantity of clinical and demographic metadata differed by source and by participant and was supplied without curation.

Participants in the prospective study were enrolled through a virtual design, were aged roughly 18 to 100 years, and lived in 24 United States geographic areas. Cohort assignment in the prospective study relied on participant-reported clinical history from a screening survey and a study questionnaire. For ImmuneRACE Cohort 3, a participant was defined as recovered based on two consecutive negative NP/OP PCR tests, clearance by a healthcare professional, or resolution of symptoms. In the prospective study, whole blood, serum and a nasopharyngeal or oropharyngeal swab were collected from each participant by mobile phlebotomists. Additional blood draws and questionnaires over an approximately two-month period could optionally be provided by prospective study participants. Blood samples from the prospective study were shipped frozen or at room temperature prior to DNA extraction.

Here the chain combines TRBV19 and TRBJ1-1; the D gene is possibly TRBD1, with 6 bases matching. This receptor was taken from a woman in her twenties or thirties who had recovered from COVID-19. Sequencing was carried out using PBMCs or T cells enriched from blood (not recorded which). The CDR3 sequence is CASRLGQRKGTEAFF. The DNA sequence is as follows: TGTGCCAGTAGACTTGGACAGAGAAAGGGCACTGAAGCTTTCTTT.